This passage covers 19 T cell receptor beta chains from one sample sequenced in a study of early T cells in non-severe SARS-CoV-2 infection. Using its own MiXCR run on the 5' RACE reads, TCRdb lists one record per CDR3 protein. The sample includes roughly 66,000 distinct CDR3 sequences, over 8% of them seen just once. The sequencing input was whole blood. These receptors were collected from an adult who was a healthcare worker with PCR-confirmed SARS-CoV-2 infection or an uninfected control (not recorded which).

In this sample, this clonotype turned up many times. CDR3 sequence: CSVDTDTQYF. The CDR3 DNA reads as TGCAGCGTTGACACAGATACGCAGTATTTT. The chain couples TRBV29-1 to TRBJ2-3; D remains unclear. The V gene's germline CDR1 is SQVTM and CDR2 ANQGSEA. V was cut by 3 bases and J by 2 bases, with 0 bases left in between. The CDR3 is 10 residues long.

This chain links TRBV6-4 with TRBJ2-3, with 8 bases that match TRBD2. The CDR3 has 15 residues. V was clipped by 4 bases and J by 1 base; unmatched bases: 4. CDR1 is MRHNA, CDR2 SNTAGT, per germline. The DNA of the CDR3 is TGTGCCAGCAGTGCCTCGGGGGGGGGCACAGATACGCAGTATTTT. This sequence encodes CASSASGGGTDTQYF.

The V gene is TRBV19, the J gene TRBJ1-5, with D perhaps matching TRBD1 (6 bases). The germline CDR1 and CDR2 sequences are LNHDA and SQIVND (reference sequence). The CDR3 is 13 amino acids. V dropped 5 bases and J dropped 4 bases, with 9 bases sitting between them. The CDR3 reads CASSYRGNQPQHF. The CDR3 coding sequence is TGTGCCAGTAGTTATAGGGGGAATCAGCCCCAGCATTTT.

The CDR3 loop reads CATSRDRLGTEAFF. The CDR3 DNA sequence: TGTGCCACCAGCAGAGATAGATTAGGAACTGAAGCTTTCTTT. The chain couples TRBV15 to TRBJ1-1; D ambiguous. V shed 0 bases and J shed 5 bases, with 10 bases lying between them. The CDR3 runs to 14 residues. Germline CDR1 reads LNHNV; CDR2 reads YYDKDF (reference sequence).

The chain combines TRBV7-2 with TRBJ2-6; D is unresolved. Germline CDR1 SGHTA, CDR2 FQGNSA. V lost 5 bases, J lost 0 bases, and 14 bases lay in between. CDR3 length equals 17 residues. The CDR3 DNA is TGTGCCAGCAGCCTGGGCTGGGGTAGCTCTGGGGCCAACGTCCTGACTTTC. It is translated as CASSLGWGSSGANVLTF. Full variable domain (outside the CDR3, taken from reference TRBV7-2 and TRBJ2-6): GAGVSQSPSNKVTEKGKDVELRCDPISGHTALYWYRQSLGQGLEFLIYFQGNSAPDKSGLPSDRFSAERTGGSVSTLTIQRTQQEDSAVYLCASSLGWGSSGANVLTFGAGSRLTVL.

This clonotype was found a few times. The chain links TRBV18 to TRBJ2-7; either TRBD1 or TRBD2 may supply D (6 bases each). The CDR3 length is 15 residues. The ends were cut back, 3 bases at V and 4 bases at J, with 16 bases in the middle. Germline V CDR1 and CDR2: KGHSH, LQKENI. DNA of the CDR3: TGTGCCAGCTCACCCAGTGGGAGGACAGATTACGAGCAGTACTTC. Protein: CASSPSGRTDYEQYF.

The table lists this clonotype with a few counts. V usage is TRBV28 and J usage is TRBJ2-3, with TRBD1 identical over 9 bases. J gave up 9 bases and V 9 bases, and 10 bases lay outside the gene matches. The germline V gene encodes CDR1 MDHEN and CDR2 SYDVKM. The CDR3 is 13 amino acids. CDR3 in amino acids: CASGDRVTRTQYF. The CDR3 DNA is TGTGCCAGTGGGGACAGGGTGACTAGAACGCAGTATTTT.

This clonotype was found many times. The V call is TRBV6-5, the J call TRBJ2-3; 13 positions agree with TRBD2. Germline loops: CDR1 MNHEY, CDR2 SVGAGI. The CDR3 loop spans 18 amino acids. V lost 5 bases to trimming and J lost 2 bases; unmatched junction nucleotides: 10. The CDR3 spells CASSRLAGGPRDTDTQYF. The CDR3, as DNA: TGTGCCAGCAGTCGACTAGCGGGAGGACCGCGAGACACAGATACGCAGTATTTT.

The sample holds many counts of this clonotype. The genes are TRBV5-1 and TRBJ1-2; D uncertain. CDR3 length: 15 residues. Trimming took off 0 bases at V and 4 bases at J, with 13 bases between the two ends. Looked up from germline, CDR1 is SGHRS and CDR2 is YFSETQ. In nucleotides, the CDR3 is TGCGCCAGCAGCTTGGTCCTGGGTTCGCTCTATGGCTACACCTTC. This sequence encodes CASSLVLGSLYGYTF.

This clonotype turned up a few times. This CDR3 is CASSPGSAGPLTDTQYF. The CDR3 region has the DNA TGTGCCAGCAGCCCGGGGTCTGCAGGGCCCTTAACAGATACGCAGTATTTT. The V gene is TRBV7-9, the J gene TRBJ2-3; the D call may be TRBD1 or TRBD2 (5 bases each). The CDR3 loop spans 17 amino acids. The V end was cut by 5 bases, the J end by 3 bases, with 21 bases between. Germline-derived CDR1 and CDR2 are SEHNR and FQNEAQ (reference sequence).

This clonotype was observed at least ten times. The chain couples TRBV12-3 or TRBV12-4 to TRBJ2-7, with 9 bases aligning to TRBD1. V dropped 5 bases and J dropped 4; count of bases not matched to a gene: 9. There are 15 residues in the CDR3. For the CDR3, the DNA is TGTGCCAGCAGTCAAATCGGGACAGGGAGGTACGAGCAGTACTTC. It codes for CASSQIGTGRYEQYF.

The table lists this clonotype with a few counts. The chain carries TRBV6-4 and TRBJ2-3, with unresolved D. Trimming removed 4 bases at V and 2 bases at J, with 10 bases between. Germline-derived CDR1 and CDR2 are MRHNA and SNTAGT. This CDR3 is built from 14 residues. The DNA of the CDR3 is TGTGCCAGCAGTGCCCTAGGATTCACAGATACGCAGTATTTT. Encoded protein: CASSALGFTDTQYF.

This clonotype occurred a few times. This rearrangement joins TRBV7-9 to TRBJ2-1, with TRBD2 matching over 8 bases. Germline CDR1 and CDR2: SEHNR and FQNEAQ (reference sequence). The J segment lost 1 base and the V segment lost 5 bases, leaving 13 bases of the junction unmatched. The CDR3 sequence is 18 residues long. Here the CDR3 reads CASSTPPSGPESYNEQFF. The CDR3 DNA sequence: TGTGCCAGCAGCACCCCCCCTAGCGGGCCTGAATCCTACAATGAGCAGTTCTTC.

The rearrangement uses TRBV12-3 or TRBV12-4 and TRBJ1-2; the D gene is possibly TRBD1 (6 bases). Trimming took 5 bases from V and 5 from J, leaving 15 bases between them. The CDR3 totals 14 residues. For the CDR3, the DNA is TGTGCCAGCAGTCCCAGGGGCTTTGGATATGGCTACACCTTC. Translation: CASSPRGFGYGYTF.

This clonotype was seen many times. V gene TRBV29-1 combines with J gene TRBJ2-2; D is tentatively TRBD1 or TRBD2 (5 bases each). V shed 4 bases and J shed 0 bases, with 15 bases lying between them. The CDR3 covers 16 residues. Germline V gene lookup returns CDR1 SQVTM and CDR2 ANQGSEA. The CDR3 loop reads CSVVVGRTSNTGELFF. The CDR3 DNA follows: TGCAGCGTTGTCGTGGGGCGGACTTCGAACACCGGGGAGCTGTTTTTT.

This clonotype was recorded a few times. V and J are TRBV29-1 and TRBJ2-1; possibly TRBD2 for D (6 bases). V was pared by 1 base and J by 8 bases, with 15 bases between. The V gene's germline CDR1 is SQVTM and CDR2 ANQGSEA. The CDR3 has 14 amino acids. The CDR3 bases are TGCAGCGTTGAAGGACTAGGAGTTGGAGATGAGCAGTTCTTC. Its translation is CSVEGLGVGDEQFF.

This clonotype has only a few counts. This rearrangement joins TRBV5-1 to TRBJ2-7, with D maybe TRBD1 (5 bases). CDR1 is SGHRS and CDR2 is YFSETQ in the germline V gene. Between the trimmed V and J ends, which lost 6 bases and 7 bases, there was a span of 20 bases. CDR3 length equals 14 residues. In DNA form, the CDR3 reads TGCGCCAGCAAGCCCCAGGGCCCCGTCGGGGAGCAGTACTTC. This codes for CASKPQGPVGEQYF.

The V and J genes are TRBV5-8 and TRBJ1-1, with a weak D call TRBD1 (5 bases). Trimming left V 2 bases short and J 12 bases short, with 11 bases between. Per germline, CDR1 SGHTS and CDR2 YDEGEE. CDR3 length: 11 residues. CDR3 in DNA: TGTGCCAGCAGCTTATGGGGCTCTCCTTTCTTT. Translating it yields CASSLWGSPFF.

This clonotype was seen at least ten times. The chain joins TRBV20-1 to TRBJ2-7; 10 positions match TRBD1. Germline V gives CDR1 DFQATT, CDR2 SNEGSKA (reference sequence). This CDR3 contains 16 residues. With 4 bases clipped from V and 2 bases from J, the junction kept 11 bases outside the gene matches. CDR3 sequence (DNA): TGCAGTGCTAAACCCTTGACAGGGGGCGCACCCTACGAGCAGTACTTC. Its protein is CSAKPLTGGAPYEQYF.